The source of this T cell receptor (beta chain) is a study of T cells in Graves' hyperthyroidism and ophthalmopathy. As for the study in general: The blood sample was taken at first diagnosis, before treatment began.

This clonotype was counted many times. Its antigen remains unidentified. Source material for PBMCs was less than 12 ml fresh peripheral blood. The germline CDR1 and CDR2 sequences are SGHNT and YENEEA. CDR3 length: 13 residues. V lost 0 bases and J 6 bases, leaving 6 bases between the germline ends. Findings and caveats of the study: In simple terms, a model built on 13 V-J features told ophthalmopathy apart from stable hyperthyroidism. Most thyroid clonotypes expanded above 0.001 appeared in blood too.

The CDR3 regions of TCR beta were amplified from RNA transcripts. With the HTBI primer set, the TCR CDR3 went through a first round of RT-PCR. Via MiXCR, TCRdb re-called the multiplex PCR reads, giving one row per CDR3 protein. The sample lists 350,000 to 400,000 distinct CDR3 sequences; about 15% were seen once. The sequencing input was blood. The chain recombines TRBV11-3 with TRBJ2-1; no definite D call. The receptor was derived from a woman between 25 and 40 years old with Graves' hyperthyroidism. The CDR3 sequence is CASSLDLANEQFF. The CDR3 DNA is TGTGCCAGCAGCTTAGATCTGGCCAATGAGCAGTTCTTC.